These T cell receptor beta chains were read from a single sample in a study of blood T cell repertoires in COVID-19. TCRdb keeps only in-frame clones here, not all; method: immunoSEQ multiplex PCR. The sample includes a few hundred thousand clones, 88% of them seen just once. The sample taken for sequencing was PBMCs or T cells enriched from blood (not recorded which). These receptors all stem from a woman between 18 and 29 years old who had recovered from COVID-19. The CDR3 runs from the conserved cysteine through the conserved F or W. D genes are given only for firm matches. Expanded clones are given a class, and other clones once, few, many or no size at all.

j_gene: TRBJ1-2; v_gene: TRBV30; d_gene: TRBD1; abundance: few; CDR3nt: TGTGCCTGGACTCGGACAGGTTATGGCTACACCTTC; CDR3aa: CAWTRTGYGYTF
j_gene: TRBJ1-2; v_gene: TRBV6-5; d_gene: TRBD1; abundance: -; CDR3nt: TGTGCCAGCAGGGGACAGGGAGCGAGCTATGGCTACACCTTC; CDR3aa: CASRGQGASYGYTF
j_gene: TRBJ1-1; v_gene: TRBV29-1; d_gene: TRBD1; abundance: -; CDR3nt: TGCAGCGCCACAGGGGGCCAAAACACTGAAGCTTTCTTT; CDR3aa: CSATGGQNTEAFF
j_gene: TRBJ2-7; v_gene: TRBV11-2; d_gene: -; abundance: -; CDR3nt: TGTGCCAGCAGCTTAGACAGGGCCCCCTACGAGCAGTACTTC; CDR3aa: CASSLDRAPYEQYF
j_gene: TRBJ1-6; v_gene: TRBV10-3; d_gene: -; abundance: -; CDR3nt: TGTGCCATCAGTGAGTCGAGCTATAATTCACCCCTCCACTTT; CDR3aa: CAISESSYNSPLHF
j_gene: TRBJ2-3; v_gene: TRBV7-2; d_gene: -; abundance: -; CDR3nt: TGTGCCAGCAGCTGGGGGGGGCGAGGAGATACGCAGTATTTT; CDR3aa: CASSWGGRGDTQYF
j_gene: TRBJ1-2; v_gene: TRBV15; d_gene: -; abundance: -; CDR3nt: TGTGCCACCAGCGGGGAACAGGGTCTTTATGGCTACACCTTC; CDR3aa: CATSGEQGLYGYTF
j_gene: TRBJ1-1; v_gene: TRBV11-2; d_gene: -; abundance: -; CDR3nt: TGTGCCAGCAGCTTCGGAGGCGCTGAAGCTTTCTTT; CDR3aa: CASSFGGAEAFF
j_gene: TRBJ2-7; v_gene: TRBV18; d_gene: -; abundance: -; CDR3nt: TGTGCCAGCTCACAGGAGACTGGTGAGCAGTACTTC; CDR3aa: CASSQETGEQYF
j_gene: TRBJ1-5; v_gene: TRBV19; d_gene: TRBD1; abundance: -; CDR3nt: TGTGCCAGTAGTCACGAACAGGGGGTCTTAAGCAATCAGCCCCAGCATTTT; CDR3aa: CASSHEQGVLSNQPQHF
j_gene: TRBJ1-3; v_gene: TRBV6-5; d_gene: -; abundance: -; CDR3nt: TGTGCCAGCAGGCAAGGACAGAGCTCTGGAAACACCATATATTTT; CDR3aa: CASRQGQSSGNTIYF
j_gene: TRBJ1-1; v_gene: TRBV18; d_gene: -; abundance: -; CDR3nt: TGTGCCAGCTCATCTGCCGGGGGTGGCACTGAAGCTTTCTTT; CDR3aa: CASSSAGGGTEAFF
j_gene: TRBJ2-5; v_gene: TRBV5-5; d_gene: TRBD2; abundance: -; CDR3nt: TGTGCCAGCAGCTTAAGCGGGGGGGCCGGAGAGACCCAGTACTTC; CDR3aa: CASSLSGGAGETQYF
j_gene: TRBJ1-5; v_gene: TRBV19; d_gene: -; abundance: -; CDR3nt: TGTGCCAGTCGGCTTCGGGTGGGGGGTTCCGATCAGCCCCAGCATTTT; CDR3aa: CASRLRVGGSDQPQHF
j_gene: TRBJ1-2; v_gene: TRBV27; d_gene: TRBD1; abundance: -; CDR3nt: TGTGCCAGCAGTTTCCGGGACAGTCCTGGCCTAGGCTATGGCTACACCTTC; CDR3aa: CASSFRDSPGLGYGYTF
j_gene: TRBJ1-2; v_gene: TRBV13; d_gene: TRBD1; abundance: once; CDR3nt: TGTGCCAGCAGCTCGACAGGGGCGGGCTATGGCTACACCTTC; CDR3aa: CASSSTGAGYGYTF
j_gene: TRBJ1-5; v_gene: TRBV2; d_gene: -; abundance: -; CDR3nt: TGTGCCAGCAGTGACTCAGGGCCCCATCAGCCCCAGCATTTT; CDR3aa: CASSDSGPHQPQHF
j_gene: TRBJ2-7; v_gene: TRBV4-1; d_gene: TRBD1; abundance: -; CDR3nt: TGCGCCAGCAGCCAAGGAAGGTCAGGGGGCGACGAGCAGTACTTC; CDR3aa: CASSQGRSGGDEQYF
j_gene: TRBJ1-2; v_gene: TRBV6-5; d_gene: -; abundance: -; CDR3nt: TGTGCCAGCAGTCCGGGGGTTAGCTATGGCTACACCTTC; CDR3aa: CASSPGVSYGYTF
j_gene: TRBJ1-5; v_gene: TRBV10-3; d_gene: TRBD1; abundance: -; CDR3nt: TGTGCCATCAGCTTGGACAGGGGCAATCAGCCCCAGCATTTT; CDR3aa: CAISLDRGNQPQHF
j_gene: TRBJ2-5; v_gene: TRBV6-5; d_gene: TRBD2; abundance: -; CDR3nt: TGTGCCAGCAGTTACGGGACTAAGGCGGGGGAGACCCAGTACTTC; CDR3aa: CASSYGTKAGETQYF
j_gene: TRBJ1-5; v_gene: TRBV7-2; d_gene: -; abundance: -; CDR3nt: TGTGCCAGCAGCTTAGGTGTCTACCCCAATCAGCCCCAGCATTTT; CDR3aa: CASSLGVYPNQPQHF
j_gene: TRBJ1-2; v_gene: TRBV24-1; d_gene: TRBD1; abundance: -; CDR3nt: TGTGCCACCAGTGGACCGACAGGGATAACCAACTATGGCTACATCTTC; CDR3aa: CATSGPTGITNYGYIF
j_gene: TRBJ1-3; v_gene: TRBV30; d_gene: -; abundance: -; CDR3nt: TGTGCCTGGAGTGTAACTAGTGTTGGGGTCTCTGGAAACACCATATATTTT; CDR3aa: CAWSVTSVGVSGNTIYF
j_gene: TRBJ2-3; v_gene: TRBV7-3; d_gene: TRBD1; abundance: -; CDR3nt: TGTGCCAGCAGCTTAACGGGACAGGGGGCCAAGACAGATACGCAGTATTTT; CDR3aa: CASSLTGQGAKTDTQYF
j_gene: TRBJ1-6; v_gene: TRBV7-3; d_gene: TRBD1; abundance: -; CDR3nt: TGTGCCAGCAGCCCCACAGGGGGCGGTTCACCCCTCCACTTT; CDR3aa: CASSPTGGGSPLHF
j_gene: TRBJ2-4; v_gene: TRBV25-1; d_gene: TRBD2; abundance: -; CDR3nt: TGTGCCAGCAGTGAATACTCTCGCGGGGGGGCGGGCATTCAGTACTTC; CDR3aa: CASSEYSRGGAGIQYF
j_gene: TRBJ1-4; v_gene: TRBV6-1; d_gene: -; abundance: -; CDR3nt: TGTGCCAGCAGTGAAAGCTTTTATGGCAGGCGGGATGAAAAACTGTTTTTT; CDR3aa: CASSESFYGRRDEKLFF
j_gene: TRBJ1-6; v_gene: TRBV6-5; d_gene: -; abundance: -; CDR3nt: TGTGCCAGCAGTTTAACCGGGACATCCCTCCACTTT; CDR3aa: CASSLTGTSLHF
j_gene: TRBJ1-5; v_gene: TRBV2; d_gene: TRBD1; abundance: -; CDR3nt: TGTGCCAGCAGTGACAGGGACAGGGTAAATCAGCCCCAGCATTTT; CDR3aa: CASSDRDRVNQPQHF
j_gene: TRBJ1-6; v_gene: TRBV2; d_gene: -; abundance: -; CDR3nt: TGTGCCACGAAGGGGGACACGGATAATTCACCCCTCCACTTT; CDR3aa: CATKGDTDNSPLHF
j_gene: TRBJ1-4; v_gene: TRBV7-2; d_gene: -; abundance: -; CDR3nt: TGTGCCAGCAGCCGTCAGGCAGGGATAGAGGAAAAACTGTTTTTT; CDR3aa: CASSRQAGIEEKLFF
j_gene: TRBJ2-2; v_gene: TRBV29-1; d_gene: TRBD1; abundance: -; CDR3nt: TGCAGCGTTGGAGACAGGGTTAAGGGCACCGGGGAGCTGTTTTTT; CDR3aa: CSVGDRVKGTGELFF
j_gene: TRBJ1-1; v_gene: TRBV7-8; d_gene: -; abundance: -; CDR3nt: TGTGCCAGCAGCCTTGCGGGAGGCGGGAACACTGAAGCTTTCTTT; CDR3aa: CASSLAGGGNTEAFF
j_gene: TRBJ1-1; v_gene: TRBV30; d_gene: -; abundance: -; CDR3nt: TGTGCCTGGGAGTGGGACGGGACGTGGAGGGACACTGAAGCTTTCTTT; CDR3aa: CAWEWDGTWRDTEAFF
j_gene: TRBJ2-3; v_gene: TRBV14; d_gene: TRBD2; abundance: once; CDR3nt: TGTGCCAGCAGCACGAGCCCTTGGACTAGCGGGGGGGCCGGGATAGATACGCAGTATTTT; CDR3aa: CASSTSPWTSGGAGIDTQYF
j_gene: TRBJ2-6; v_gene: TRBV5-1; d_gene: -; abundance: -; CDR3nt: TGCGCCAGCAGCTTGACCAGGGTCTCTGGGGCCAACGTCCTGACTTTC; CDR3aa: CASSLTRVSGANVLTF
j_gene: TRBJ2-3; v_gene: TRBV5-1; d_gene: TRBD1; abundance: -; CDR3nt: TGCGCCAGCAGCCTATGGACAGGGGGCGCCACAGATACGCAGTATTTT; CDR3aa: CASSLWTGGATDTQYF
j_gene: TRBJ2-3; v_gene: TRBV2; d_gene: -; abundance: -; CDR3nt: TGTGCCAGCAGTGAAGCAGGGAGAAGAGGAGATACGCAGTATTTT; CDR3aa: CASSEAGRRGDTQYF
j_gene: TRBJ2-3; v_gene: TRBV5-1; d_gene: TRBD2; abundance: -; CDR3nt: TGCGCCAGCAGCTTTGGACTAGCGGGGGGACGAGGCACAGATACGCAGTATTTT; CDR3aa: CASSFGLAGGRGTDTQYF
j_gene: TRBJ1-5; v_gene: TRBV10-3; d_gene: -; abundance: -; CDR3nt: TGTGCCAGCAGACAGCCTAATCAGCCCCAGCATTTT; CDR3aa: CASRQPNQPQHF
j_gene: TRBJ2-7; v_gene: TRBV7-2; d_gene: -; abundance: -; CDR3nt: TGTGCCAGCAGCTTCACTAGTTCCCACGAGCAGTACTTC; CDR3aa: CASSFTSSHEQYF
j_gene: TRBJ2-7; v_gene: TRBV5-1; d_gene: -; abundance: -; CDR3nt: TGCGCCAGCAGCTTGGACGGGGCGGGGGAGCAGTACTTC; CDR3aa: CASSLDGAGEQYF
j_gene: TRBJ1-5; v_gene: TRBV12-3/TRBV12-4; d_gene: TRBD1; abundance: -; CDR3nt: TGTGCCAGCAGTCGGACAGGAGGCCCGCATTTT; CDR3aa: CASSRTGGPHF
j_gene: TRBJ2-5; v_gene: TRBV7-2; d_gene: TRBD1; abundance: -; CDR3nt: TGTGCCAGCAGCGTCGCGACAGGGGTAAAAGAGACCCAGTACTTC; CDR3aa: CASSVATGVKETQYF
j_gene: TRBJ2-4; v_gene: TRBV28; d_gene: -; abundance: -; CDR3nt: TGTGCCAGCAGCCCGACAGTTGGGCTAGCCAAAAACATTCAGTACTTC; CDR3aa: CASSPTVGLAKNIQYF
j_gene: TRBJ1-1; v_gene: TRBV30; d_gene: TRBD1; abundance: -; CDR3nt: TGTGCCTCGGGACAGGGGTTCACTGAAGCTTTCTTT; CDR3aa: CASGQGFTEAFF
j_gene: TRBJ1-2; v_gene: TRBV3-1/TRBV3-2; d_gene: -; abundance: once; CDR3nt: TGTGCCAGCAGCCAGGGCACACGTAACTATGGCTACACCTTC; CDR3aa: CASSQGTRNYGYTF
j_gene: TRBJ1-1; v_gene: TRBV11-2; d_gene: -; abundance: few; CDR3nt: TGTGCCAGCAGCCAAGGTCGGTTTAGCGGTTTTAGTGAAGCTTTCTTT; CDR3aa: CASSQGRFSGFSEAFF
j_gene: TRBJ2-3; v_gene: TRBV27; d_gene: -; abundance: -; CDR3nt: TGTGCCAGCAGCTTTACAGGCACAGATACGCAGTATTTT; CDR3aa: CASSFTGTDTQYF
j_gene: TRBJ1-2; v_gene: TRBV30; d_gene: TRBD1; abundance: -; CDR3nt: TGTGCCTGGAGTCCCGACAGGGAAATCTATGGCTACACCTTC; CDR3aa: CAWSPDREIYGYTF
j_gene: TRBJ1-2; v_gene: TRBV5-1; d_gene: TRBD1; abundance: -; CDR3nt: TGCGCCAGCAGCTCCGGGACAGGGGGCTCTAACTATGGCTACACCTTC; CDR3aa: CASSSGTGGSNYGYTF